Listed below are T cell receptor beta chains from one sample, sequenced in a study of beta chain features in type 1 diabetes. Some clones are missing from TCRdb's copy, which holds only in-frame ones; the method was immunoSEQ multiplex PCR. The data contain a few hundred thousand clones, approximately 16% of them singletons. Specimen: naive CD4+ T cells from blood. These receptors all stem from a man aged 30-40 years with type 1 diabetes. Both conserved end residues are part of each CDR3. D genes are given only for firm matches. Not every row has a clone size; where given, it reads once, few, many or a size class.

TRBV10-3	few	TRBD2	16	TRBJ2-1	CAIRSGLAGDWNEQFF	TGTGCCATCAGAAGCGGACTAGCGGGAGATTGGAATGAGCAGTTCTTC
TRBV5-1	NA	NA	13	TRBJ1-4	CASSTQGREKLFF	TGCGCCAGCAGCACCCAGGGAAGGGAAAAACTGTTTTTT
TRBV29-1	NA	NA	11	TRBJ2-5	CSVGAAETQYF	TGCAGCGTTGGGGCAGCAGAGACCCAGTACTTC
TRBV7-9	NA	NA	16	TRBJ2-7	CASSPPGGAYTYEQYF	TGTGCCAGCAGCCCCCCTGGCGGGGCCTATACCTACGAGCAGTACTTC
TRBV28	NA	TRBD2	14	TRBJ2-5	CASRTSGREETQYF	TGTGCCAGCAGGACAAGCGGGAGGGAAGAGACCCAGTACTTC
TRBV19	NA	NA	15	TRBJ2-5	CASSTMGLGQETQYF	TGTGCCAGTAGTACCATGGGGCTCGGCCAAGAGACCCAGTACTTC
TRBV4-3	few	NA	15	TRBJ2-1	CASSQVGNTYNEQFF	TGCGCCAGCAGCCAAGTCGGCAATACCTACAATGAGCAGTTCTTC
TRBV7-2	NA	NA	13	TRBJ1-1	CASRPDGNTEAFF	TGTGCCAGCAGACCGGACGGGAACACTGAAGCTTTCTTT
TRBV28	NA	TRBD2	15	TRBJ2-5	CASSPLRLAGETQYF	TGTGCCAGCAGTCCTCTCCGGCTAGCGGGGGAGACCCAGTACTTC
TRBV25-1	few	NA	15	TRBJ1-5	CASSPGLVSNQPQHF	TGTGCCAGCAGTCCCGGACTAGTTAGCAATCAGCCCCAGCATTTT
TRBV30	few	TRBD2	14	TRBJ2-1	CAWRTSGNYNEQFF	TGTGCCTGGAGGACTAGCGGAAATTACAATGAGCAGTTCTTC
TRBV5-4	few	NA	15	TRBJ2-2	CASSLAGRGGGELFF	TGTGCCAGCAGCTTGGCCGGCCGGGGTGGAGGGGAGCTGTTTTTT
TRBV2	few	NA	14	TRBJ2-6	CASIGYSGANVLTF	TGTGCCAGCATTGGATACTCTGGGGCCAACGTCCTGACTTTC
TRBV30	NA	NA	14	TRBJ1-2	CAWSVGRGNYGYTF	TGTGCCTGGAGTGTTGGCAGGGGAAACTATGGCTACACCTTC
TRBV10-3	NA	NA	13	TRBJ2-7	CAITAAGTYEQYF	TGTGCCATCACGGCGGCTGGAACCTACGAGCAGTACTTC
TRBV30	NA	TRBD1	13	TRBJ2-7	CAWSTGEMNEQYF	TGTGCCTGGAGTACAGGGGAAATGAACGAGCAGTACTTC
TRBV5-4	few	NA	16	TRBJ2-3	CASSLFSGSITDTQYF	TGTGCCAGCAGCTTGTTTAGCGGCTCGATAACAGATACGCAGTATTTT
TRBV4-1	NA	NA	13	TRBJ1-2	CASSQERLEGYTF	TGCGCCAGCAGCCAAGAACGCCTGGAGGGCTACACCTTC
TRBV4-3	few	NA	15	TRBJ1-3	CASSQDLGSGNTIYF	TGCGCCAGCAGCCAAGATCTGGGTTCTGGAAACACCATATATTTT
TRBV30	NA	NA	10	TRBJ1-2	CASHHGGYTF	TGTGCCTCCCATCACGGAGGCTACACCTTC
TRBV28	few	NA	11	TRBJ2-7	CASIGVYEQYF	TGTGCCAGCATCGGGGTCTACGAGCAGTACTTC
TRBV4-1	few	NA	16	TRBJ2-5	CASSGSAANVWETQYF	TGCGCCAGCAGCGGGTCCGCGGCTAATGTTTGGGAGACCCAGTACTTC
TRBV2	NA	NA	12	TRBJ2-7	CASSAGIYEQYF	TGTGCCAGCAGCGCTGGGATCTACGAGCAGTACTTC
TRBV27	NA	TRBD1	15	TRBJ1-1	CASSLGTGLNTEAFF	TGTGCCAGCAGTTTAGGGACAGGGTTGAACACTGAAGCTTTCTTT
TRBV9	few	NA	13	TRBJ1-1	CASTAQDNTEAFF	TGTGCCAGCACCGCACAGGATAACACTGAAGCTTTCTTT
TRBV5-1	NA	TRBD1	15	TRBJ2-7	CASSLLQGAGYEQYF	TGCGCCAGCAGCTTACTACAGGGGGCAGGTTACGAGCAGTACTTC
TRBV29-1	NA	NA	13	TRBJ1-2	CSGSAGPDYGYTF	TGCAGCGGATCTGCGGGGCCGGACTATGGCTACACCTTC
TRBV5-4	NA	NA	13	TRBJ1-1	CASSQTLETEAFF	TGTGCCAGCAGCCAGACCTTGGAGACTGAAGCTTTCTTT
TRBV5-1	NA	NA	12	TRBJ2-7	CASSLGDTEQYF	TGCGCCAGCAGCTTGGGGGACACCGAGCAGTACTTC
TRBV5-1	NA	NA	12	TRBJ1-1	CASSLGEDEAFF	TGCGCCAGCAGCTTAGGGGAGGATGAAGCTTTCTTT
TRBV30	few	NA	14	TRBJ1-1	CAWSVRSARREAFF	TGTGCCTGGAGTGTACGGTCAGCCAGACGGGAAGCTTTCTTT
TRBV29-1	few	NA	11	TRBJ2-2	CSVVGGGELFF	TGCAGCGTTGTGGGAGGCGGGGAGCTGTTTTTT
TRBV15	NA	TRBD1	15	TRBJ2-6	CATSSGTAGANVLTF	TGTGCCACCAGCAGCGGGACAGCTGGGGCCAACGTCCTGACTTTC
TRBV30	NA	TRBD1	11	TRBJ1-1	CAWRGGKEAFF	TGTGCCTGGAGAGGGGGCAAGGAAGCTTTCTTT
TRBV15	few	TRBD1	13	TRBJ1-4	CATVRGMNEKLFF	TGTGCCACCGTCAGGGGGATGAATGAAAAACTGTTTTTT
TRBV28	few	NA	14	TRBJ2-7	CASSGTRSSYEQYF	TGTGCCAGCAGTGGGACTCGGAGCTCCTACGAGCAGTACTTC
TRBV9	NA	TRBD2	16	TRBJ2-1	CASSVASGSLYNEQFF	TGTGCCAGCAGCGTAGCTAGCGGGAGTCTGTACAATGAGCAGTTCTTC
TRBV5-1	few	NA	14	TRBJ2-1	CASSLESLANEQFF	TGCGCCAGCAGCTTGGAGTCACTCGCCAATGAGCAGTTCTTC
TRBV5-1	few	NA	14	TRBJ2-3	CASSSTKPTDTQYF	TGCGCCAGCAGCTCGACGAAGCCCACAGATACGCAGTATTTT
TRBV28	few	NA	15	TRBJ2-1	CASSPFGASYNEQFF	TGTGCCAGCAGTCCGTTCGGAGCCTCCTACAATGAGCAGTTCTTC
TRBV4-2	few	NA	17	TRBJ1-5	CASSQDRGLYSNQPQHF	TGTGCCAGCAGCCAAGATAGAGGGCTGTATAGCAATCAGCCCCAGCATTTT
TRBV30	few	NA	13	TRBJ1-5	CAWSVQIDQPQHF	TGTGCCTGGAGTGTACAAATCGATCAGCCCCAGCATTTT
TRBV7-8	few	NA	13	TRBJ2-5	CAIQTGAGETQYF	TGTGCCATTCAAACGGGAGCCGGGGAGACCCAGTACTTC
TRBV10-3	few	NA	13	TRBJ1-3	CAVQEGAGNTIYF	TGTGCCGTCCAAGAGGGAGCTGGAAACACCATATATTTT
TRBV7-3	few	TRBD2	15	TRBJ2-2	CASSLGGSYTGELFF	TGTGCCAGCAGCTTAGGCGGGAGCTACACCGGGGAGCTGTTTTTT
TRBV10-3	NA	TRBD2	15	TRBJ2-7	CAISDPRAGGGEQYF	TGTGCCATCAGTGACCCACGCGCGGGAGGAGGGGAGCAGTACTTC
TRBV9	NA	NA	13	TRBJ2-1	CASSGGNNNEQFF	TGTGCCAGCAGTGGGGGGAACAACAATGAGCAGTTCTTC
TRBV7-2	NA	NA	13	TRBJ2-7	CASSYGQPYEQYF	TGTGCCAGCAGCTATGGACAGCCCTACGAGCAGTACTTC
TRBV15	few	NA	14	TRBJ2-1	CATSRAGTRNEQFF	TGTGCCACCAGCAGGGCTGGGACCAGAAATGAGCAGTTCTTC
TRBV29-1	few	NA	12	TRBJ1-5	CSVGTANQPQHF	TGCAGCGTTGGGACAGCTAATCAGCCCCAGCATTTT
TRBV13	NA	NA	15	TRBJ2-7	CASSPTSVFSYEQYF	TGTGCCAGCAGCCCTACAAGCGTGTTCTCCTACGAGCAGTACTTC
TRBV28	few	NA	11	TRBJ2-1	CASSDYNEQFF	TGTGCCAGCAGTGACTACAATGAGCAGTTCTTC
TRBV7-9	few	TRBD2	14	TRBJ2-7	CASSLRTSGYEQYF	TGTGCCAGCAGCCTGCGGACTAGCGGCTACGAGCAGTACTTC
TRBV11-2	NA	NA	14	TRBJ2-1	CASRLSSSYNEQFF	TGTGCCAGCAGGCTTTCAAGCTCCTACAATGAGCAGTTCTTC
TRBV28	few	NA	13	TRBJ2-1	CASSSTGPNEQFF	TGTGCCAGCAGTAGTACAGGACCGAATGAGCAGTTCTTC
TRBV6-6	NA	NA	11	TRBJ2-1	CASSYAGEQFF	TGTGCCAGCAGTTACGCCGGTGAGCAGTTCTTC
TRBV18	few	NA	13	TRBJ2-4	CASSPNRVNIQYF	TGTGCCAGCTCACCAAACAGAGTTAACATTCAGTACTTC